The clone carrying this TCR beta chain was seen a few times. Its specificity is unknown. Using its own MiXCR run on the reads, TCRdb lists one record per CDR3 protein. The repertoire includes around 450,000 distinct CDR3 sequences, roughly a third of them detected once, and roughly 13% sits in the top ten. V was clipped by 4 bases and J by 0 bases, with 16 bases between them. The CDR3 is made up of 17 amino acids. The record originates from a study of T cell repertoires in cytomegalovirus infection. The study's findings and limits: In two of eight donors, the top clonotype was HLA-C-restricted CMV-specific. CMV carriers with the relevant HLA were identified by cumulative public TCR beta family frequency.

This TCR came from a human donor in good health (CMV status not recorded). Some clones in this sample may be carry-over from other donors' samples. The chain uses TRBV12-3 or TRBV12-4 and TRBJ2-1, with D maybe TRBD1 (6 bases). Source material: PBMCs. CDR3 in amino acids: CASSSQQGYGSYNEQFF. DNA of the CDR3: TGTGCCAGCAGTTCACAACAGGGTTATGGCTCCTACAATGAGCAGTTCTTC.